The 18 T cell receptor beta chains below were found in one sample sequenced in a study of regulatory T cells in long-lasting Graves disease. Construction of the TCR beta libraries employed iRepertoire HTBI primers in conjunction with Arm-PCR of CDR3 regions. TCRdb reanalysed the multiplex PCR reads using MiXCR and keeps one entry per CDR3 protein. This sample carries 600,000 to 650,000 distinct CDR3 sequences, about 16% of them seen once, and the ten largest clones take around a sixth. As for time point: newly diagnosed GD, antithyroid drugs for less than 3 months. The TCR library was made from RNA that had been extracted from PBMCs in TRIzol. Separately, the same data were catalogued under a study of T cells in Graves' hyperthyroidism and ophthalmopathy.

This specimen consisted of peripheral blood mononuclear cells (PBMCs), obtained at new diagnosis, from a patient treated with antithyroid drugs. These receptors originate from a woman aged 30 to 39 with Graves disease.

V usage is TRBV19 and J usage is TRBJ1-1; no clear D gene. From germline, CDR1 is LNHDA and CDR2 SQIVND (reference sequence). V lost 7 bases and J lost 11, with 23 bases in between. The CDR3 contains 14 residues. This CDR3 reads CASTSARAIHWAFF. CDR3 coding DNA: TGTGCCAGTACCAGCGCCCGGGCCATCCACTGGGCTTTCTTT.

This clonotype showed up many times. This chain connects TRBV29-1 to TRBJ1-1, with 7 bases lining up with TRBD1. The CDR3 has 15 amino acids. V was clipped by 8 bases and J by 0 bases; unmatched bases: 12. The germline V gene encodes CDR1 SQVTM and CDR2 ANQGSEA. The CDR3 region is CSSTWGQTLNTEAFF. For the CDR3, the DNA is TGCAGCTCGACCTGGGGACAGACCTTGAACACTGAAGCTTTCTTT.

This clonotype came up many times. This chain joins TRBV29-1 and TRBJ2-1; the D gene could be TRBD1 or TRBD2 (5 bases each). This CDR3 is built from 11 residues. Looked up from germline, CDR1 is SQVTM and CDR2 is ANQGSEA. V was trimmed by 7 bases and J by 8 bases, leaving 12 bases between them. The chain's CDR3 is CSALGAYEQFF. CDR3 DNA sequence: TGCAGCGCCCTCGGGGCCTATGAGCAGTTCTTC.

At least ten counts were recorded for this clonotype. The rearrangement joins TRBV6-1 to TRBJ1-2; no reliable D call. Germline-derived CDR1 and CDR2 are MNHNS and SASEGT. V was trimmed by 2 bases and J by 0 bases, leaving 22 bases between them. CDR3 length: 19 amino acids. The CDR3 bases are TGTGCCAGCAGTGAATACTATAGTGCTTCTAAAGGGCCTAACTATGGCTACACCTTC. It yields the protein CASSEYYSASKGPNYGYTF.

This clonotype was counted a few times. An end of the junction differs from the germline gene, which may be a read error. This rearrangement joins TRBV7-7 to TRBJ2-2; D unclear. Per germline, CDR1 SSHAT and CDR2 FNYEAQ (reference sequence). This CDR3 spans 13 amino acids. This CDR3 reads CASSITVTGELFF. CDR3 nucleotide sequence: TGTGCTAGCAGTATTACAGTCACCGGGGAGCTGTTTTTT.

In its sample, this clonotype was seen a few times. The V and J genes are TRBV18 and TRBJ2-7; the D gene is possibly TRBD2 (6 bases). Germline CDR1 is KGHSH and CDR2 is LQKENI. This CDR3 has 13 amino acids. The germline V and J ends were trimmed by 6 bases and 9 bases, with 18 bases remaining between them. The CDR3 nucleotides are TGTGCCAGCTCTCCGGGAGACACCGGCGTGCAGTACTTC. This sequence encodes CASSPGDTGVQYF.

This clonotype appeared many times. The chain recombines TRBV10-3 with TRBJ1-5; 7 bases fit TRBD1. Germline trimming cut 2 bases from V and 7 bases from J; bases unmatched to any gene: 8. This CDR3 has 15 amino acids. Germline V CDR1 and CDR2: ENHRY, SYGVKD. The CDR3, as DNA: TGTGCCATCAGTGAGGAACAGGGGAGTTGGCAGCCCCAGCATTTT. Amino acid sequence: CAISEEQGSWQPQHF.

This clonotype was detected many times. The chain combines TRBV18 with TRBJ2-3; D unresolved. Trimming pared 8 bases from V and 0 bases from J, leaving 15 bases between. The germline gives CDR1 KGHSH, CDR2 LQKENI. The length of the CDR3 is 15 residues. For the CDR3, the DNA is TGTGCCAGCAGCTTGTTGGGTTCCAGCACAGATACGCAGTATTTT. Residues: CASSLLGSSTDTQYF.

The chain links TRBV30 to TRBJ1-1; D is possibly TRBD1 (6 bases). This CDR3 region has 14 residues. Germline values: CDR1 GTSNPN, CDR2 SVGIG (reference sequence). V gave up 3 bases and J gave up 2 bases, with 13 bases separating them. CDR3 sequence (DNA): TGTGCCTGGAGCACCGGGACACATAACACTGAAGCTTTCTTT. Its protein is CAWSTGTHNTEAFF.

The sample holds many counts of this clonotype. The gene calls are TRBV20-1 and TRBJ1-1; D may be TRBD1 (5 bases). The CDR3 is 13 amino acids. From germline, CDR1 is DFQATT and CDR2 SNEGSKA (reference sequence). Trimming took 5 bases from V and 1 from J, leaving 11 bases between them. CDR3 amino acids: CSAGAATNTEAFF. In DNA, the CDR3 is TGCAGTGCTGGGGCGGCAACGAACACTGAAGCTTTCTTT.

This clonotype was recorded at least ten times. The gene calls are TRBV28 and TRBJ1-5; maybe TRBD1 (5 bases). Trimming pared 6 bases from V and 9 bases from J, leaving 21 bases between. CDR3 length: 15 residues. The germline V gene has CDR1 MDHEN and CDR2 SYDVKM. The CDR3 nucleotides read TGTGCCAGCAGCTCCGGGGGGACCGGTTTCCCGCCCCAGCATTTT. Translating it yields CASSSGGTGFPPQHF.

The gene calls are TRBV20-1 and TRBJ2-3; 7 bases agree with TRBD1. The J call is in doubt because the DNA end fits TRBJ2-5 better. The germline V gene encodes CDR1 DFQATT and CDR2 SNEGSKA (reference sequence). The CDR3 totals 16 residues. CDR3 coding DNA: TGCAGTGCTAGAGATCGTCAGGGGGTAGACCCAGAGACCCAGTACTTC. It specifies CSARDRQGVDPETQYF.

This clonotype has a handful of counts. The chain recombines TRBV9 with TRBJ2-3; 12 bases align to TRBD2. The CDR3 contains 16 residues. CDR1 SGDLS and CDR2 YYNGEE come from the germline V gene. V was clipped by 4 bases and J by 6 bases; unmatched bases: 9. Here the CDR3 reads CASSLRLAGDGDTQYF. In DNA, the CDR3 is TGTGCCAGCAGCCTCCGACTAGCGGGAGACGGGGATACGCAGTATTTT.

This clonotype came up a few times. V gene TRBV7-3 combines with J gene TRBJ2-1; either TRBD1 or TRBD2 may supply D (5 bases each). There are 14 residues in the CDR3. Germline V CDR1 and CDR2: SGHTA, FQGTGA. V gave up 5 bases and J gave up 7 bases, with 15 bases separating them. DNA for the CDR3: TGTGCCAGCAGCGCTCCGGGACGAGCAAATGAGCAGTTCTTC. This encodes CASSAPGRANEQFF.

The table lists this clonotype with many counts. V is TRBV24-1 and J is TRBJ2-1; TRBD2 matches 7 bases. Germline V CDR1 and CDR2: KGHDR, SFDVKD. The CDR3 is 15 amino acids. With 9 bases clipped from V and 7 bases from J, the junction kept 14 bases outside the gene matches. In nucleotides, the CDR3 is TGTGCCACCGGAGTACAAGCGGGAAATCCGAATGAGCAGTTCTTC. It translates to CATGVQAGNPNEQFF.

This clonotype came up many times. This rearrangement joins TRBV11-2 to TRBJ2-7; 10 bases agree with TRBD1. V trimming: 5 bases; J trimming: 7 bases; junction bases outside the gene matches: 11. Germline V gene data show CDR1 as SGHAT and CDR2 as FQNNGV. This CDR3 has 15 residues. The chain's CDR3 is CASSTRQGAASEQYF. The CDR3 DNA is TGTGCCAGCAGCACCCGACAGGGGGCGGCGTCGGAGCAGTACTTC.

This clonotype was found many times. V and J are TRBV6-1 and TRBJ1-2, with D unclear. CDR3 length: 14 residues. The germline V gene encodes CDR1 MNHNS and CDR2 SASEGT. Trimming left V 5 bases short and J 6 bases short, with 16 bases between. CDR3 nucleotide sequence: TGTGCCAGCAGTCGGCGACACGTAGTAGATGGCTACACCTTC. Translation gives CASSRRHVVDGYTF.

In DNA form, the CDR3 reads TGTGCCAGCAGGGTGGGACAGGGGTTCGGCGAGACCCAGTACTTC. It specifies CASRVGQGFGETQYF. The rearrangement links TRBV27 to TRBJ2-5; 10 bases are a match to TRBD1. The length of the CDR3 is 15 residues. Trimming took 6 bases from V and 5 from J; bases not matched to a gene: 9. Looked up from germline, CDR1 is MNHEY and CDR2 is SMNVEV (reference sequence).